The T cell receptor (beta chain) described here comes from a study of cytomegalovirus exposure and HLA in healthy donors. Across the whole study: A later analysis reported the same platform for the roughly 120 validation repertoires and the 650 to 750 first-cohort repertoires.

The study's findings and limits: It was reportedly the case that the classifier diagnosed cytomegalovirus status with high specificity and sensitivity.

The germline V gene has CDR1 SNHLY and CDR2 FYNNEI. The CDR3 consists of 14 residues. V lost 7 bases and J 3 bases, leaving 16 bases between the germline ends. Produced via immunoSEQ multiplex PCR; TCRdb's table is partial and in-frame only. The repertoire holds 250,000 to 300,000 clones, with approximately 86% as singletons. Worth noting for this clone: The antigen is unknown.

Donors were drawn from the roughly 120-subject validation cohort, separate from the roughly 670-subject first cohort. The clonotype was recovered from a woman aged 18-29 years in good health and CMV-seronegative. The chain is built from TRBV2 and TRBJ2-7, with a tentative D call TRBD2 (6 bases). The specimen sequenced was PBMCs. The CDR3 coding sequence is TGTGCCAGCAACCCTGCTTCGGGGGACTACGAGCAGTACTTC. Protein: CASNPASGDYEQYF. The whole variable domain, remainder taken from reference TRBV2 and TRBJ2-7, is EPEVTQTPSHQVTQMGQEVILRCVPISNHLYFYWYRQILGQKVEFLVSFYNNEISEKSEIFDDQFSVERPDGSNFTLKIRSTKLEDSAMYFCASNPASGDYEQYFGPGTRLTVT.